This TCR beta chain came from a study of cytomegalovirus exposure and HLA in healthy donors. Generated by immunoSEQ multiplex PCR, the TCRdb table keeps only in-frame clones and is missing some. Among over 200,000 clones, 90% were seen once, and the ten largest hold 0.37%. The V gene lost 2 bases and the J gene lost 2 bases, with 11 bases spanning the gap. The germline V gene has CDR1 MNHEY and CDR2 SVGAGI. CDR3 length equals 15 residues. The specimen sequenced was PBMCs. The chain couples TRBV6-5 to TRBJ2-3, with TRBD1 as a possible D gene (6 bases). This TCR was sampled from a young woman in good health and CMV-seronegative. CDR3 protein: CASSYTTGFTDTQYF. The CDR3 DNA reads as TGTGCCAGCAGTTACACGACAGGCTTCACAGATACGCAGTATTTT.